This passage covers 19 T cell receptor beta chains from one sample sequenced in a study of spatial heterogeneity in lung cancer (dated by TCRdb to the late 2010s). General conclusions and limits of the study: The number of expanded intratumoral alpha and beta TCRs correlated with the tumor nonsynonymous mutation count.

The library relied on 5' RACE. TCRdb lists the instrument as NextSeq 500. Through fastp at Q25 and MiXCR, TCRdb rebuilt clones from the public reads, retaining in-frame beta chains. Every distinct CDR3 protein forms one entry, paired with its most common genes and DNA. The sample table lists thousands of distinct CDR3 sequences, around 3.1% of them with a count of one. The ten largest clones capture around 21% of the sample. Read against the paper, the sample's time point label means: sample taken at primary tumor resection. Their specific antigens are unknown. Sample: lung tumor tissue, taken at surgery. These receptors were collected from a male donor with early-stage non-small cell lung cancer.

This clonotype has ten or more counts. The V call is TRBV27, the J call TRBJ2-3; 9 bases agree with TRBD2. CDR1 is MNHEY, CDR2 SMNVEV, per germline (reference sequence). V shed 5 bases, J shed 4 bases, and the junction held 4 bases outside the gene matches. The CDR3 has 14 amino acids. CDR3 protein: CASSRGGAADTQYF. The CDR3 DNA reads as TGTGCCAGCAGTCGCGGGGGGGCCGCAGATACGCAGTATTTT.

This clonotype has ten or more counts. The rearrangement uses TRBV24-1 and TRBJ2-5; 9 bases agree with TRBD2. J was trimmed by 11 bases and V by 5 bases; bases with no gene match: 2. From germline, CDR1 is KGHDR and CDR2 SFDVKD. The CDR3 is made up of 11 amino acids. The CDR3 region has the DNA TGTGCCACCAGTGGAACTAGCGGGCAGTACTTC. Its protein is CATSGTSGQYF.

V is TRBV5-1 and J is TRBJ2-3; D remains unclear. Germline V gene lookup returns CDR1 SGHRS and CDR2 YFSETQ. There are 15 residues in the CDR3. Trimming left V 0 bases short and J 2 bases short, with 10 bases between. The CDR3 DNA sequence: TGCGCCAGCAGCTTGGCGGATGGGTCCACAGATACGCAGTATTTT. Encoded protein: CASSLADGSTDTQYF.

This clonotype is medium-sized (0.01 to 0.1%). This chain links TRBV29-1 with TRBJ1-2, with D unclear. Trimming pared 1 base from V and 0 bases from J, leaving 9 bases between. The CDR3 has 14 residues. Germline assignment: CDR1 SQVTM and CDR2 ANQGSEA. CDR3 amino acids: CSVEGQATNYGYTF. CDR3 nucleotides: TGCAGCGTTGAAGGGCAGGCCACTAACTATGGCTACACCTTC. The full variable domain, with the rest looked up from reference TRBV29-1 and TRBJ1-2, is SAVISQKPSRDICQRGTSLTIQCQVDSQVTMMFWYRQQPGQSLTLIATANQGSEATYESGFVIDKFPISRPNLTFSTLTVSNMSPEDSSIYLCSVEGQATNYGYTFGSGTRLTVV.

The chain uses TRBV5-6 and TRBJ1-6; D ambiguous. V was trimmed by 1 base and J by 6 bases, leaving 11 bases between them. CDR1 is SGHDT, CDR2 YYEEEE, per germline. The CDR3 sequence is 15 residues long. The chain's CDR3 is CASSLNLGINSPLHF. Written as DNA, the CDR3 is TGTGCCAGCAGCTTGAACTTAGGGATTAATTCACCCCTCCACTTT.

This clonotype is medium-sized within its sample. The CDR3 coding sequence is TGTGCTAGCGCGCTAAGTCCTGAGCAGTTCTTC. This codes for CASALSPEQFF. The V gene is TRBV12-5, the J gene TRBJ2-1; D not resolved. The CDR3 is made up of 11 amino acids. Germline CDR1 LGHNT, CDR2 FRNRAP. V gave up 9 bases and J gave up 9 bases, with 12 bases separating them.

This clonotype has ten or more counts. This chain connects TRBV7-9 to TRBJ2-1; D unresolved. This CDR3 comprises 15 residues. Germline V gives CDR1 SEHNR, CDR2 FQNEAQ (reference sequence). V was pared by 5 bases and J by 0 bases, with 11 bases between. This CDR3 is CASSPRLVSYNEQFF. CDR3 DNA sequence: TGTGCCAGCAGCCCCAGACTGGTCTCCTACAATGAGCAGTTCTTC.

The table lists this clonotype with many counts. The CDR3 DNA is TGTGCCAGCAGCCAAGAGGGAGCGGGAAGCACAGATACGCAGTATTTT. It is translated as CASSQEGAGSTDTQYF. The chain recombines TRBV3-1 with TRBJ2-3; 7 bases align to TRBD2. With V trimmed by 0 bases and J by 0 bases, 3 bases remained unmatched. The CDR3 has 16 residues. Germline V CDR1 and CDR2: LGHDT, YNNKEL (reference sequence).

This clonotype was seen many times. The V and J genes are TRBV7-9 and TRBJ2-7; 14 bases line up with TRBD2. With V trimmed by 4 bases and J by 7 bases, 6 bases remained unmatched. This CDR3 is 15 amino acids long. Germline CDR1 SEHNR, CDR2 FQNEAQ (reference sequence). The CDR3 region has the DNA TGTGCCAGCAGCTCGACTAGCGGGGGGGCCGTGGAGCAGTACTTC. Protein sequence: CASSSTSGGAVEQYF.

At least ten counts were recorded for this clonotype. The CDR3 reads CASSSHRDTLRSTEAFF. CDR3 DNA: TGTGCCAGCAGTTCCCACCGGGACACGCTAAGGAGCACTGAAGCTTTCTTT. The chain carries TRBV12-3 or TRBV12-4 and TRBJ1-1, with TRBD1 as a possible D gene (6 bases). Trimming left V 4 bases short and J 4 bases short, with 22 bases between. The CDR3 has 17 amino acids.

As for this clonotype: In this CDR3 the conserved last residue, phenylalanine or tryptophan, is missing, so a read error is likely. J is TRBJ2-1 and V is TRBV19; D unresolved. The CDR3 covers 13 residues. The V gene's germline CDR1 is LNHDA and CDR2 SQIVND (reference sequence). Trimming removed 1 base at V and 7 bases at J, with 8 bases between. This chain's CDR3 is CASSIVLGNEQFS. The CDR3 bases are TGTGCCAGTAGTATAGTCTTAGGGAATGAGCAGTTCTCC.

This clonotype occurred many times. V usage is TRBV6-5 and J usage is TRBJ2-5, with TRBD2 matching 8 bases. J was trimmed by 4 bases and V by 6 bases; bases with no gene match: 7. The length of the CDR3 is 14 residues. The germline V gene has CDR1 MNHEY and CDR2 SVGAGI. The CDR3 sequence is CASSSGLAGETQYF. In nucleotides, the CDR3 is TGTGCCAGCAGCTCCGGACTAGCCGGAGAGACCCAGTACTTC.

A few counts support this clonotype. A much bigger clone sits one base away, suggesting this may be a read error. The V and J genes are TRBV29-1 and TRBJ1-2; D possibly corresponds to TRBD1 (6 bases). The CDR3 is made up of 11 amino acids. The germline gives CDR1 SQVTM, CDR2 ANQGSEA. The CDR3 region is CITTGSRGYNF. Here the CDR3 DNA reads TGCATTACTACAGGGTCCAGGGGCTACAACTTC.

This clonotype showed up many times. The CDR3 DNA sequence: TGCGCCAGCAGCAAAACAGATACGCAGTATTTT. It codes for CASSKTDTQYF. The V gene is TRBV5-1, the J gene TRBJ2-3; D gene ambiguous. Trimming left V 4 bases short and J 3 bases short, with 3 bases between. The CDR3 consists of 11 residues. Looked up from germline, CDR1 is SGHRS and CDR2 is YFSETQ.

This clonotype turned up a few times. This chain links TRBV3-1 with TRBJ2-1; D remains ambiguous. Per germline, CDR1 LGHDT and CDR2 YNNKEL (reference sequence). V was shortened by 4 bases and J by 8 bases, with 9 bases between the two germline ends. This CDR3 spans 12 amino acids. The CDR3 coding sequence is TGTGCCAGCAGCCGAAGCGACGATGAGCAGTTCTTC. It specifies CASSRSDDEQFF.

The table lists this clonotype with a few counts. The chain employs TRBV7-9 and TRBJ2-5; 15 positions match TRBD2. V was clipped by 5 bases and J by 5 bases; unmatched bases: 3. Germline lookup yields CDR1 SEHNR and CDR2 FQNEAQ (reference sequence). This CDR3 is built from 15 residues. The DNA of the CDR3 is TGTGCCAGCAGCCTCGGACTAGCGGGAGGGGAGACCCAGTACTTC. It encodes CASSLGLAGGETQYF.

This clonotype is medium-sized within its sample. This chain links TRBV6-6 with TRBJ2-3; 9 bases are a match to TRBD2. The germline CDR1 and CDR2 sequences are MNHNY and SVGAGI (reference sequence). The V segment lost 5 bases and the J segment 0 bases; nucleotides outside the gene matches: 3. The CDR3 contains 15 residues. The CDR3 protein is CASSRTSGSTDTQYF. The CDR3 nucleotides read TGTGCCAGCAGTCGAACTAGCGGGAGCACAGATACGCAGTATTTT.

This clonotype is medium-sized by share. V usage is TRBV6-1 and J usage is TRBJ2-2; no reliable D call. This CDR3 has 10 residues. CDR1 and CDR2 from the germline V gene are MNHNS and SASEGT. Trimming removed 6 bases at V and 6 bases at J, with 2 bases between. CDR3 sequence: CASRAGELFF. In nucleotides, the CDR3 is TGTGCCAGCAGGGCCGGGGAGCTGTTTTTT.

In its sample, this clonotype is medium-sized. The chain has TRBV20-1 and TRBJ2-1; D is undetermined. The ends were cut back, 5 bases at V and 0 bases at J, with 17 bases in the middle. The CDR3 consists of 16 residues. Germline lookup yields CDR1 DFQATT and CDR2 SNEGSKA (reference sequence). The CDR3 protein is CSAAQPDGSSYNEQFF. The CDR3 DNA follows: TGCAGTGCTGCTCAGCCGGACGGTAGCTCCTACAATGAGCAGTTCTTC.